This passage covers 16 T cell receptor beta chains from one sample sequenced in a study of blood T cell repertoires in COVID-19. Clones were read by immunoSEQ multiplex PCR, and TCRdb kept only the in-frame ones, dropping some. This sample yields approximately 290,000 clones, of which about nine tenths are seen a single time; roughly 2.1% belongs to the top ten. The sequenced sample consisted of peripheral blood. The origin of the receptors is a young man with active or convalescent COVID-19.

The CDR3 loop is CASSPLAGQGLNTEAFF. The DNA of the CDR3 is TGTGCCAGCTCACCACTGGCGGGACAGGGGTTGAACACTGAAGCTTTCTTT. The rearrangement joins TRBV18 to TRBJ1-1; 10 nucleotides agree with TRBD1. CDR3 length: 17 amino acids. V shed 1 base, J shed 0 bases, and the junction held 5 bases outside the gene matches. Looked up from germline, CDR1 is KGHSH and CDR2 is LQKENI.

The rearrangement uses TRBV25-1 and TRBJ2-7; TRBD1 aligns across 7 bases. V lost 9 bases and J lost 7; bases outside the gene matches: 12. The CDR3 spans 13 residues. From germline, CDR1 is MGHDK and CDR2 SYGVNS. This chain's CDR3 is CASTGTERREQYF. In nucleotides, the CDR3 is TGTGCCAGTACAGGGACAGAGCGACGGGAGCAGTACTTC.

The J gene is TRBJ1-5, the V gene TRBV7-9, with D unclear. V lost 5 bases and J lost 4, with 12 bases in between. The length of the CDR3 is 14 residues. Germline V lookup: CDR1 SEHNR, CDR2 FQNEAQ (reference sequence). This CDR3 is CASSREVPNQPQHF. The CDR3 DNA is TGTGCCAGCAGCCGTGAGGTACCGAATCAGCCCCAGCATTTT.

The CDR3 loop reads CASNQPLVPQHF. CDR3 coding DNA: TGTGCCAGCAACCAACCACTGGTGCCCCAGCATTTT. This sequence joins TRBV28 and TRBJ1-5; D gene ambiguous. The CDR3 is made up of 12 amino acids. Germline V gene sequence: CDR1 MDHEN, CDR2 SYDVKM. Trimming took off 7 bases at V and 9 bases at J, with 13 bases between the two ends.

This clone has just one count. The rearrangement joins TRBV12-3 or TRBV12-4 to TRBJ2-3; weak D call: TRBD2 (6 bases). Trimming took off 8 bases at V and 12 bases at J, with 18 bases between the two ends. CDR3 length: 12 amino acids. The CDR3 region has the DNA TGTGCCAGCGCACCGGGAGTAAGTGTTCAGTATTTT. It encodes CASAPGVSVQYF.

The gene calls are TRBV5-1 and TRBJ1-1; D is undetermined. The CDR3 has 15 residues. The V end was cut by 4 bases, the J end by 0 bases, with 13 bases between. Germline CDR1 SGHRS, CDR2 YFSETQ. CDR3 residues: CASSPFSGVNTEAFF. The CDR3 bases are TGCGCCAGCAGCCCATTTTCCGGGGTGAACACTGAAGCTTTCTTT.

The DNA of the CDR3 is TGCAGTGCTAGTTCCGGGGTTACGGGGGAGCAGTACTTC. Protein sequence: CSASSGVTGEQYF. The chain has TRBV20-1 and TRBJ2-7; D possibly corresponds to TRBD2 (5 bases). V was pared by 3 bases and J by 7 bases, with 16 bases between. CDR3 length: 13 amino acids. Germline CDR1 is DFQATT and CDR2 is SNEGSKA (reference sequence).

The chain recombines TRBV9 with TRBJ2-5, with D perhaps TRBD2 (5 bases). CDR3 size: 14 residues. Trimming shortened V by 10 bases and J by 4 bases, and 20 bases separated the two germline ends. Germline V gives CDR1 SGDLS, CDR2 YYNGEE. Written as DNA, the CDR3 is TGTGCCCCAGCCGTTTGTCTAGGAGGAGAGACCCAGTACTTC. This gives the protein CAPAVCLGGETQYF. Full variable domain (remainder filled in from reference TRBV9 and TRBJ2-5): DSGVTQTPKHLITATGQRVTLRCSPRSGDLSVYWYQQSLDQGLQFLIQYYNGEERAKGNILERFSAQQFPDLHSELNLSSLELGDSALYFCAPAVCLGGETQYFGPGTRLLVL.

The chain links TRBV15 to TRBJ2-5; the D gene is possibly TRBD2 (6 bases). V dropped 3 bases and J dropped 5 bases, with 16 bases sitting between them. In germline, CDR1 is LNHNV, CDR2 YYDKDF (reference sequence). This CDR3 contains 15 residues. The CDR3 here is CATSSGNSGRETQYF. For the CDR3, the DNA is TGTGCCACCAGCAGTGGGAACTCGGGGAGGGAGACCCAGTACTTC.

The chain employs TRBV19 and TRBJ2-1; 15 bases are shared with TRBD2. The ends lost 5 bases at V and 3 bases at J; junction bases unmatched: 5. CDR3 length: 17 residues. Germline V gene lookup returns CDR1 LNHDA and CDR2 SQIVND (reference sequence). For the CDR3, the DNA is TGTGCCAGTAGTTCGCGGACTAGCGGGAGGGTCTACAATGAGCAGTTCTTC. Translating gives CASSSRTSGRVYNEQFF.

The rearrangement joins TRBV6-2 or TRBV6-3 to TRBJ2-7, with 10 bases matching TRBD2. Trimming took 4 bases from V and 3 from J; bases not matched to a gene: 12. The CDR3 is 17 residues long. Germline loops: CDR1 MNHEY, CDR2 SVGEGT. The CDR3 bases are TGTGCCAGCAGTTCCCGGATCGGGACTAGCGCACTCTACGAGCAGTACTTC. It specifies CASSSRIGTSALYEQYF.

This clone was detected only once. V gene TRBV7-8 combines with J gene TRBJ1-5, with D possibly being TRBD1 (6 bases). The CDR3 has 16 residues. Trimming took off 6 bases at V and 3 bases at J, with 18 bases between the two ends. Germline V gene lookup returns CDR1 SGHVS and CDR2 FQNEAQ. DNA of the CDR3: TGTGCCAGCAGTCTCCGGAGGGGGGGTTACAATCAGCCCCAGCATTTT. This sequence encodes CASSLRRGGYNQPQHF.

This clone was observed many times. This chain links TRBV4-3 with TRBJ1-1; the match to TRBD1 covers 10 bases. Germline V gene data show CDR1 as LGHNA and CDR2 as YSLEER. J lost 4 bases, V lost 1 base, and 9 bases had no gene match. The CDR3 is 17 amino acids. CDR3 bases: TGCGCCAGCAGCCAAGTAACTACGGGACAGGGGATCACTGAAGCTTTCTTT. Translation: CASSQVTTGQGITEAFF.

This rearrangement joins TRBV24-1 to TRBJ2-5; D might be TRBD1 (5 bases). CDR3 length equals 16 residues. The germline V gene encodes CDR1 KGHDR and CDR2 SFDVKD. Between the trimmed V and J ends, which lost 4 bases and 5 bases, there was a span of 19 bases. The CDR3 is CATSDPRGQGSETQYF. The CDR3 DNA reads TGTGCCACCAGTGACCCGAGAGGACAAGGTTCCGAGACCCAGTACTTC.

This chain links TRBV9 with TRBJ1-6; perhaps TRBD1 as D (5 bases). Germline V CDR1 and CDR2: SGDLS, YYNGEE. The V and J ends lost 3 bases and 11 bases respectively, with 12 bases between them. The CDR3 extends over 13 amino acids. The DNA for the CDR3 is TGTGCCAGCAGCGAGGACAATGTCACACCCCTCCACTTT. The encoded protein is CASSEDNVTPLHF. Filled out from reference TRBV9 and TRBJ1-6, the complete variable domain reads DSGVTQTPKHLITATGQRVTLRCSPRSGDLSVYWYQQSLDQGLQFLIQYYNGEERAKGNILERFSAQQFPDLHSELNLSSLELGDSALYFCASSEDNVTPLHFGNGTRLTVT.

The V call is TRBV9, the J call TRBJ2-1, with a weak D call TRBD2 (6 bases). V was shortened by 0 bases and J by 6 bases, with 13 bases between the two germline ends. Looked up from germline, CDR1 is SGDLS and CDR2 is YYNGEE. The CDR3 extends over 15 amino acids. The CDR3 region has the DNA TGTGCCAGCAGCGTAGAAGGGACTCAGGGCAATGAGCAGTTCTTC. Protein: CASSVEGTQGNEQFF.